This T cell receptor (beta chain) was retrieved from a study of tumor and adjacent non-tumor tissue in lung cancer. The library came from three nested PCR rounds adapted from ARM-PCR protocols. A single record per CDR3 protein comes from TCRdb applying MiXCR to the multiplex PCR reads. In the table there are approximately 120,000 distinct CDR3 sequences, 75% of which are singletons. The template was RNA from unsorted bulk tissue. This clonotype has a single count. The CDR3 does not close with the conserved phenylalanine or tryptophan, likely indicating a read error. The sequence derives from a woman aged 60-75 years with non-small cell lung cancer. Sequencing used lung tumor tissue.

CDR3 nucleotides: TGCAATGCTAGAGCCACAGGGCGGGACACTGGGGAGCTGTTTCTT. It codes for CNARATGRDTGELFL. The chain links TRBV20-1 to TRBJ2-2, with D possibly being TRBD1 or TRBD2 (6 bases each). This CDR3 spans 15 amino acids. The V gene's germline CDR1 is DFQATT and CDR2 SNEGSKA (reference sequence).